This T cell receptor beta chain was sequenced in a study of blood T cell repertoires in COVID-19. Study as a whole: The United States, Italy and Spain were the sources of the acute and convalescent COVID-19 samples. T cells, B-cell-depleted T cells, or PBMCs provided the cDNA or gDNA that served as material.

Germline loops: CDR1 MNHEY, CDR2 SVGAGI. V was trimmed by 6 bases and J by 7 bases, leaving 13 bases between them. CDR3 size: 13 residues. Methods used by the authors: Quantification of nucleated cells was approximated via reference gene primer amplification. Here immunoSEQ multiplex PCR was the method, and the copy in TCRdb shows in-frame clones only, minus some. V and J calls and clone size are given by that table; D and trimming were obtained from the DNA. The sample has some 150,000 clones, 80% to 90% seen once. The chain uses TRBV6-5 and TRBJ1-3, with D perhaps matching TRBD1 (6 bases). The sequence was obtained from a middle-aged man who had recovered from COVID-19. The source material was peripheral blood. CDR3 DNA: TGTGCCAGCAGCCCCGGGGGGCGGAACACCATATATTTT. It is translated as CASSPGGRNTIYF.